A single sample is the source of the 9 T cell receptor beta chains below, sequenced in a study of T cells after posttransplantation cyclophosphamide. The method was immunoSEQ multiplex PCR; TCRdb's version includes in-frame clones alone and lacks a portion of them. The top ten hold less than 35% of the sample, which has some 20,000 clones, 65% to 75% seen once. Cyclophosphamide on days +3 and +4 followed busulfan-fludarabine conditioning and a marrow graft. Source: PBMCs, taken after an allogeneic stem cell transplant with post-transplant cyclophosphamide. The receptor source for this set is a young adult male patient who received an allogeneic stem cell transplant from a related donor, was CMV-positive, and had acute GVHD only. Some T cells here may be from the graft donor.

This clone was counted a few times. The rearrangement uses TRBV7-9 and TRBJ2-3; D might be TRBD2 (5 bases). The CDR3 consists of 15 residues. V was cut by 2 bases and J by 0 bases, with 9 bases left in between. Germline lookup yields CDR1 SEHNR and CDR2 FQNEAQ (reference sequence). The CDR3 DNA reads TGTGCCAGCAGCTTACTCCCGGGGAGCACAGATACGCAGTATTTT. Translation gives CASSLLPGSTDTQYF.

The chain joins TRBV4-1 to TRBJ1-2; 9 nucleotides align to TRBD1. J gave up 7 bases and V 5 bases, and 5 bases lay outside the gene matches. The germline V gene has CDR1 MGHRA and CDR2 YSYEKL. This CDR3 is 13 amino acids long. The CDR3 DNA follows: TGCGCCAGCAGCGCACAGGGGGCGCTTGGCTACACCTTC. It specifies CASSAQGALGYTF.

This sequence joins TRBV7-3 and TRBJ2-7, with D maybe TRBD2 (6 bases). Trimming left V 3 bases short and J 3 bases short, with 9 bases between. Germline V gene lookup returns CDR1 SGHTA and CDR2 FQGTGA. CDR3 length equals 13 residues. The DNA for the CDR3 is TGTGCCAGCAGCTTGTCGCGGGGCTACGAGCAGTACTTC. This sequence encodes CASSLSRGYEQYF.

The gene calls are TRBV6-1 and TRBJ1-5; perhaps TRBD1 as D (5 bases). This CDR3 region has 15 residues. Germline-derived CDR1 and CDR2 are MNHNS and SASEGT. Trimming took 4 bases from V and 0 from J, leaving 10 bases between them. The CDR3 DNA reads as TGTGCCAGCAGTGTCTACAGGATTAGCAATCAGCCCCAGCATTTT. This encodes CASSVYRISNQPQHF.

The CDR3 region is CASSPLQGGSPLHF. CDR3 coding DNA: TGTGCCAGCTCACCACTGCAGGGAGGATCACCCCTCCACTTT. The rearrangement links TRBV18 to TRBJ1-6, with D possibly TRBD1 on 5 matching bases. V lost 1 base to trimming and J lost 10 bases, with 11 bases between them. CDR3 length equals 14 residues. The germline CDR1 and CDR2 sequences are KGHSH and LQKENI.

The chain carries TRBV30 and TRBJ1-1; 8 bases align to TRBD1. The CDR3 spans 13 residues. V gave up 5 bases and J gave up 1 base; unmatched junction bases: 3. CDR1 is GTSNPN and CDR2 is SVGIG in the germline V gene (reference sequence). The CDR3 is CAWSDRGNTEAFF. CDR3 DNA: TGTGCCTGGTCCGACAGGGGGAACACTGAAGCTTTCTTT.

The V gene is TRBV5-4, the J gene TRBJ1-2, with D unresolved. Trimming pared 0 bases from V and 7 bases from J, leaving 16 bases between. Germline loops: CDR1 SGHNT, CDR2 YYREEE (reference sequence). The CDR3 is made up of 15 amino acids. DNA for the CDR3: TGTGCCAGCAGCTTGGCTAGCGGAACGGAGGGTGGCTACACCTTC. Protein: CASSLASGTEGGYTF. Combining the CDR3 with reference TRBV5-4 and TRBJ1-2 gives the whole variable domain ETGVTQSPTHLIKTRGQQVTLRCSSQSGHNTVSWYQQALGQGPQFIFQYYREEENGRGNFPPRFSGLQFPNYSSELNVNALELDDSALYLCASSLASGTEGGYTFGSGTRLTVV.

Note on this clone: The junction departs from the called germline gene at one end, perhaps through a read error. The CDR3 here is CASSPGTGTYGYTF. CDR3 coding DNA: TGCGCCAGCAGCCCCGGGACAGGGACCTATGGCTACACCTTC. The V gene is TRBV6-5, the J gene TRBJ1-2; 9 bases are a match to TRBD1. Looked up from germline, CDR1 is MNHEY and CDR2 is SVGAGI. The CDR3 is made up of 14 amino acids.

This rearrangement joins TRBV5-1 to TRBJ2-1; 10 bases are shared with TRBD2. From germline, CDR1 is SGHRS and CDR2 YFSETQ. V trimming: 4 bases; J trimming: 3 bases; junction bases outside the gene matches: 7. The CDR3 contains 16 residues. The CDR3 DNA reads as TGCGCCAGCAGCGGGCTAGCGGGGGACGTCTACAATGAGCAGTTCTTC. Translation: CASSGLAGDVYNEQFF.